The 7 T cell receptor beta chains in this list originate from one sample, sequenced in a study of blood T cell repertoires in COVID-19 (dated by TCRdb to 2020 to 2022). Libraries were prepared through the immunoSEQ multiplex PCR assay. Imported from immuneACCESS, the table was reduced by TCRdb to in-frame sequences with V and J called. These copies leave out some clones; in studies compared against another copy, an unresolved V gene accounts for under half, and the cause of the remainder is not known. Recorded for this sample are around 250,000 clones; approximately 80% of them occurred a single time. The top ten clones comprise over 1.5% of the sample. The sequenced sample consisted of peripheral blood. These receptors came from a woman older than 75 with acute or convalescent COVID-19.

The V call is TRBV12-3 or TRBV12-4, the J call TRBJ1-1; D ambiguous. V lost 7 bases to trimming and J lost 1 base, with 10 bases between them. The CDR3 length is 13 residues. The CDR3, as DNA: TGTGCCAGCACCCTCGAGGGGAACACTGAAGCTTTCTTT. Translated, it gives CASTLEGNTEAFF.

The chain combines TRBV4-3 with TRBJ2-7; 8 bases map to TRBD1. The J segment lost 3 bases and the V segment lost 3 bases, leaving 7 bases of the junction unmatched. CDR1 is LGHNA and CDR2 is YSLEER in the germline V gene. This CDR3 is 15 amino acids long. CDR3 coding DNA: TGCGCCAGCAGCCAGGGGGACAGGACGGACTACGAGCAGTACTTC. Translating it yields CASSQGDRTDYEQYF.

The chain recombines TRBV6-5 with TRBJ1-2, with a weak D call TRBD1 (6 bases). Germline CDR1 MNHEY, CDR2 SVGAGI. CDR3 length: 15 residues. The germline V and J ends were trimmed by 2 bases and 2 bases, with 12 bases remaining between them. In DNA form, the CDR3 reads TGTGCCAGCAGTTACGGCTCCGGACAGAACTATGGCTACACCTTC. Translation gives CASSYGSGQNYGYTF.

The chain combines TRBV28 with TRBJ1-5; no definite D call. Per the germline V gene, CDR1 is MDHEN and CDR2 is SYDVKM. Deletions cut 7 bases from V and 4 bases from J, with 23 bases between. The CDR3 is 17 residues long. The CDR3 nucleotides are TGTGCCAGCACCACACCGACAACCCCGTCCTGGAATCAGCCCCAGCATTTT. Its translation is CASTTPTTPSWNQPQHF.

The rearrangement joins TRBV29-1 to TRBJ1-1, with 7 bases that match TRBD1. The V and J ends lost 0 bases and 6 bases, in that order; junction bases with no gene match: 10. There are 15 residues in the CDR3. In germline, CDR1 is SQVTM, CDR2 ANQGSEA. CDR3: CSVEDRRQGGSEAFF. The DNA of the CDR3 is TGCAGCGTTGAAGATCGTCGACAGGGTGGTTCTGAAGCTTTCTTT.

The gene calls are TRBV7-6 and TRBJ2-5, with TRBD1 matching over 12 bases. The CDR3 extends over 17 amino acids. Germline CDR1 and CDR2: SGHVS and FNYEAQ. Trimming at V came to 1 base and at J to 5 bases, leaving 8 bases not matched to a gene. As DNA, the CDR3 is TGTGCCAGCAGCTTAGTGATTGGGACAGGGGGCGATGAGACCCAGTACTTC. This translates into CASSLVIGTGGDETQYF.

This chain links TRBV3-1 (or the pseudogene TRBV3-2) with TRBJ2-3; perhaps TRBD2 as D (6 bases). This CDR3 has 20 residues. V lost 0 bases, J lost 3 bases, and 25 bases lay in between. From germline, CDR1 is LGHDT and CDR2 YNNKEL (reference sequence). Here the CDR3 DNA reads TGTGCCAGCAGCCAAGACACGTGCCCATACGCTCTAGCGAAGACAGATACGCAGTATTTT. Its protein is CASSQDTCPYALAKTDTQYF.